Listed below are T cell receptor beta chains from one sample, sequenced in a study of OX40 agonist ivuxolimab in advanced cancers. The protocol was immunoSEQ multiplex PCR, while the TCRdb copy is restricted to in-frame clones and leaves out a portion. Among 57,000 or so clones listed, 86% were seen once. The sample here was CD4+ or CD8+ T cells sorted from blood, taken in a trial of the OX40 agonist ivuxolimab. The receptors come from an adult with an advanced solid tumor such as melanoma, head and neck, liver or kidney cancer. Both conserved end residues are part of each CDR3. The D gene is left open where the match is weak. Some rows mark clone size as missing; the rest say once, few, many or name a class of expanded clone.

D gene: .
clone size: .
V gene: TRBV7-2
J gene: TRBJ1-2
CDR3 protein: CASSREKAIGTFLKGGYTF
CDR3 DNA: TGTGCCAGCAGCCGAGAGAAGGCAATTGGGACCTTTCTCAAGGGTGGCTACACCTTC

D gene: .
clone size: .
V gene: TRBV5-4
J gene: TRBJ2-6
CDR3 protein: CASSGRQVSSSGANVLTF
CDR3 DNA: TGTGCCAGCAGCGGCCGACAGGTTAGCTCCTCTGGGGCCAACGTCCTGACTTTC

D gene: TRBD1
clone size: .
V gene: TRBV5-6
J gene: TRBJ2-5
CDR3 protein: CASSFRDSQETQYF
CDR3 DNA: TGTGCCAGCAGCTTTAGGGACAGCCAAGAGACCCAGTACTTC

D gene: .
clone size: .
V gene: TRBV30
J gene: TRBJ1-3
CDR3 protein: CAWSVEGNTIYF
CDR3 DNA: TGTGCCTGGAGTGTAGAGGGAAACACCATATATTTT

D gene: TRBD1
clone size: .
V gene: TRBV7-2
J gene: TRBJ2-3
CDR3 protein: CASSTRTGVPDTQYF
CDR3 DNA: TGTGCCAGCAGCACCAGGACAGGGGTCCCAGATACGCAGTATTTT

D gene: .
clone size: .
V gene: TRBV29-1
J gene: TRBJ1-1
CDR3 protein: CSVRIAANTEAFF
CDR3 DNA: TGCAGCGTCAGAATCGCGGCGAACACTGAAGCTTTCTTT

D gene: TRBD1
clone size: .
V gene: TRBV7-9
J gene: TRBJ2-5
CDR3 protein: CASSRQGWETQYF
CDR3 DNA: TGTGCCAGCAGCCGACAGGGGTGGGAGACCCAGTACTTC

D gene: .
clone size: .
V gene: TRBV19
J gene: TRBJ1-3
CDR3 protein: CASISPLGAGNTIYF
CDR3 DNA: TGTGCCAGTATCTCTCCCCTCGGGGCCGGAAACACCATATATTTT

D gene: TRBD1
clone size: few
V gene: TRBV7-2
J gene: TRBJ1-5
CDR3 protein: CASSFDRGGQPQHF
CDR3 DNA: TGTGCCAGCAGCTTCGACAGGGGCGGTCAGCCCCAGCATTTT

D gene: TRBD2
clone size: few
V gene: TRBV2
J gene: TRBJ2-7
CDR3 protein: CASSWTSGNYEQYF
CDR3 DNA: TGTGCCAGCAGTTGGACTAGCGGAAACTACGAGCAGTACTTC

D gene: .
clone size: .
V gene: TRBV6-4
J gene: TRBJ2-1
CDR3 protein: CASSETPGGGEQFF
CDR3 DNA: TGTGCCAGCAGCGAGACACCCGGGGGTGGTGAGCAGTTCTTC

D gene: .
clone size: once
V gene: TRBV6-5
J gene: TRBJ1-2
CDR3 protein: CASSYRGYGYTF
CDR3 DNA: TGTGCCAGCAGTTACAGGGGCTATGGCTACACCTTC

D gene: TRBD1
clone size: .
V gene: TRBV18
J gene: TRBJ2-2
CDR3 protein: CASSLGQGVKTGELFF
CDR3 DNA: TGTGCCAGCTCCCTCGGACAGGGGGTGAAAACCGGGGAGCTGTTTTTT

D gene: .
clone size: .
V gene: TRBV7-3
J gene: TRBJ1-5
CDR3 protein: CASSLNEGQPQHF
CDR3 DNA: TGTGCCAGCAGCTTAAATGAGGGTCAGCCCCAGCATTTT

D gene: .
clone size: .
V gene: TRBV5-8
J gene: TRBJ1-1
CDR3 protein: CASRDLGDTEAFF
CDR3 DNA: TGTGCCAGCAGGGACCTTGGGGACACTGAAGCTTTCTTT

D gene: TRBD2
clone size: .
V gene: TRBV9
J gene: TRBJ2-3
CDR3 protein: CASSVGLAGGPTDTQYF
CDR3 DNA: TGTGCCAGCAGCGTAGGATTAGCGGGGGGGCCTACAGATACGCAGTATTTT

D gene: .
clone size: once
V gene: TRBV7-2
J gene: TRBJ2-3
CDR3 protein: CASSLSTDTQYF
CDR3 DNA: TGTGCCAGCAGCCTGAGCACAGATACGCAGTATTTT

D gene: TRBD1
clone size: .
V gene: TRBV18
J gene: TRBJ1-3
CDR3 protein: CASSSSAGTGGELDTIYF
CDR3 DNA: TGTGCCAGCTCATCCTCAGCCGGGACAGGGGGCGAGTTGGACACCATATATTTT

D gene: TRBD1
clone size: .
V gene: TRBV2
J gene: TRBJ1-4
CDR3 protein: CASSRTYRDSLNEKLFF
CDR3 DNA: TGTGCCAGCAGCCGCACTTATCGGGACAGCCTTAATGAAAAACTGTTTTTT

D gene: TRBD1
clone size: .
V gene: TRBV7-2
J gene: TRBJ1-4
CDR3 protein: CASMGLGDREKLFF
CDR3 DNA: TGTGCGAGCATGGGGCTTGGGGACAGGGAAAAACTGTTTTTT